Below, 7 T cell receptor beta chains from the same sample are listed, as sequenced in a study of blood T cell repertoires in COVID-19 (dated by TCRdb to 2019 to 2021). The library was generated by the immunoSEQ multiplex PCR assay. Sourced from immuneACCESS, this table was stored by TCRdb with only in-frame sequences that have V and J called. A share of the clones is absent; for the studies checked, an unresolved V gene accounts for under half, and the remainder has no known explanation. Here the sample has over 75,000 clones; approximately 89% occur a single time. Around 2.5% of the sample belongs to the ten largest clones. The sequencing sample was made of peripheral blood. The source of these receptors is a human donor with active COVID-19. The donor label of this sample is uncertain.

The chain combines TRBV5-4 with TRBJ2-1; 11 bases are a match to TRBD2. The CDR3 totals 18 residues. With 4 bases clipped from V and 5 bases from J, the junction kept 14 bases outside the gene matches. Germline loops: CDR1 SGHNT, CDR2 YYREEE (reference sequence). The CDR3 spells CASSAPNRPGLADNEQFF. As DNA, the CDR3 is TGTGCCAGCAGCGCACCGAACCGGCCGGGACTAGCGGACAATGAGCAGTTCTTC.

This sequence joins TRBV27 and TRBJ1-3; 10 positions agree with TRBD1. In germline, CDR1 is MNHEY, CDR2 SMNVEV (reference sequence). CDR3 length: 15 amino acids. Trimming at V came to 8 bases and at J to 2 bases, leaving 6 bases not matched to a gene. The CDR3 DNA is TGTGCCAGCGGATTCGGGACAGGGGCTGGAAACACCATATATTTT. This codes for CASGFGTGAGNTIYF.

This clone has more than one count but fewer than ten. The V and J genes are TRBV7-9 and TRBJ2-7, with 7 bases identical to TRBD1. The CDR3 totals 15 residues. The trim removed 1 base at V and 0 bases at J, leaving 3 bases unmatched. Germline CDR1 and CDR2: SEHNR and FQNEAQ (reference sequence). The CDR3 loop is CASSLGTGISYEQYF. The CDR3 DNA sequence: TGTGCCAGCAGCTTAGGGACAGGCATCTCCTACGAGCAGTACTTC.

This rearrangement joins TRBV13 to TRBJ2-1, with D possibly TRBD1 on 6 matching bases. With 5 bases removed from V and 4 bases from J, the gap between germline ends came to 15 bases. This CDR3 is built from 15 residues. Germline V lookup: CDR1 PRHDT, CDR2 FYEKMQ (reference sequence). The CDR3 spells CASSPGQHIYNEQFF. CDR3 nucleotides: TGTGCCAGCAGCCCTGGACAGCATATATACAATGAGCAGTTCTTC.

This chain joins TRBV7-9 and TRBJ1-3, with a tentative D call TRBD1 (6 bases). Per germline, CDR1 SEHNR and CDR2 FQNEAQ (reference sequence). Trimming removed 5 bases at V and 12 bases at J, with 20 bases between. The CDR3 spans 14 residues. In DNA form, the CDR3 reads TGTGCCAGCAGCCCTATACAGGGCCCGGAGGACATATATTTT. Translated, it gives CASSPIQGPEDIYF.

The V gene is TRBV10-3, the J gene TRBJ1-1; D uncertain. CDR1 and CDR2 from the germline V gene are ENHRY and SYGVKD. The V end lost 4 bases, the J end lost 0 bases, and 6 bases lay between the germline ends. This CDR3 is built from 13 residues. Here the CDR3 reads CAISGQLNTEAFF. The DNA of the CDR3 is TGTGCCATCAGTGGACAACTGAACACTGAAGCTTTCTTT.

V and J are TRBV10-3 and TRBJ1-3; perhaps TRBD1 as D (5 bases). CDR3 size: 13 residues. Germline V gene lookup returns CDR1 ENHRY and CDR2 SYGVKD. Trimming removed 10 bases from V and 4 bases from J, with 14 bases in between. The CDR3 DNA reads as TGTGCCACCCAGGACATGGTGGGAAACACCATATATTTT. Encoded protein: CATQDMVGNTIYF.